These T cell receptor beta chains were read from a single sample in a study of CD8+ T cells in alopecia areata. Some clones are missing from TCRdb's copy, which holds only in-frame ones; the method was immunoSEQ multiplex PCR. The sample comprises about 250,000 clones, roughly two thirds of which are singletons, and about 1.3% rests with the top ten. This specimen consisted of CD4+ T cells sorted from blood, obtained at week 0. The receptors come from a human donor with alopecia areata. Each CDR3 is given with its conserved first and last residue. D genes are given only for firm matches. Expanded clones are given a class, and other clones once, few, many or no size at all.

NA	once	13	TRBV19	TRBJ2-7	TGTGCCAGCTCCCAAGTGTGGGCAGGGGAGCAGTACTTC	CASSQVWAGEQYF
TRBD1	few	13	TRBV7-2	TRBJ1-4	TGTGCCAGCAGCTTAAGGGGGCTCGACGGACTGTTTTTT	CASSLRGLDGLFF
TRBD1	NA	15	TRBV29-1	TRBJ2-1	TGCAGCGTTGAAGGACAGGGCCGCTCCTACAATGAGCAGTTCTTC	CSVEGQGRSYNEQFF
TRBD2	NA	15	TRBV7-9	TRBJ2-1	TGTGCCAGCAGCCTCGGGCTAGCGGGTTACAATGAGCAGTTCTTC	CASSLGLAGYNEQFF
NA	NA	14	TRBV30	TRBJ2-7	TGTGCCTGGAATATCGGACAGTTGGTTACCGAGCAGTACTTC	CAWNIGQLVTEQYF
NA	NA	11	TRBV25-1	TRBJ1-1	TGTGCCAGCCGTAGACAGAATGAAGCTTTCTTT	CASRRQNEAFF
NA	NA	15	TRBV23-1	TRBJ2-4	TGCTTACAAAACCCCGAGGGCCTAGCCAAAAACATTCAGTACTTC	CLQNPEGLAKNIQYF
NA	NA	14	TRBV25-1	TRBJ1-2	TGTGCCAGCAGTGACCCAGGGACACTCCGTGGCTACACCTTC	CASSDPGTLRGYTF
NA	few	14	TRBV5-1	TRBJ1-6	TGCGCCAGCAGCTTGGAGTTCGAGAATTCACCCCTCCACTTT	CASSLEFENSPLHF
NA	NA	15	TRBV5-6	TRBJ2-5	TGTGCCAGCAGCTCCGGACCAGGGTTGGGGGAGACCCAGTACTTC	CASSSGPGLGETQYF
TRBD1	NA	15	TRBV30	TRBJ2-2	TGTGCCTCCCTTTCGGGGACAGTGAACACCGGGGAGCTGTTTTTT	CASLSGTVNTGELFF
TRBD2	NA	12	TRBV5-6	TRBJ2-2	TGTGCCAGCAGCCTGACTAGCCGGGAGCTGTTTTTT	CASSLTSRELFF
NA	NA	15	TRBV25-1	TRBJ2-1	TGTGCCAGCAGTCCCGACTGGGACCTAGACAATGAGCAGTTCTTC	CASSPDWDLDNEQFF
NA	few	13	TRBV14	TRBJ1-2	TGTGCCAGCAGCCAAGGTATGCGCTATGGCTACACCTTC	CASSQGMRYGYTF
NA	NA	12	TRBV30	TRBJ2-7	TGTGCCTGGGCTGGGTTTGGAGACGAGCAGTACTTC	CAWAGFGDEQYF
NA	NA	13	TRBV7-2	TRBJ2-5	TGTGCCAGCAGTCGGGACCCCCGCGAGACCCAGTACTTC	CASSRDPRETQYF
NA	few	14	TRBV11-2	TRBJ2-3	TGTGCCAGCAGCCCGACGAGAGGGGCAGATACGCAGTATTTT	CASSPTRGADTQYF